The next 21 T cell receptor beta chains were all read from a single sample in a study of cytomegalovirus exposure and HLA in healthy donors (TCRdb year 2017). Library preparation employed the immunoSEQ multiplex PCR assay. The multiplex PCR relied on a mix of 60 forward primers for TCR Vbeta segments and 13 reverse primers for TCR Jbeta segments. As stored in TCRdb, this immuneACCESS dataset retains in-frame rearrangements with V and J assigned. A fraction of the clones does not appear; measured against another copy, unresolved V genes explain less than half of the discrepancy, and the remainder lacks a known reason. A total of under 200,000 clones appear in this sample, approximately 85% of them only once. The leading ten clones occupy about 2.5% of the sample. The sample comprised PBMCs. The source is a woman in her forties or fifties in good health and CMV-seronegative.

The chain has TRBV9 and TRBJ1-6; 10 bases fit TRBD1. Germline V gene lookup returns CDR1 SGDLS and CDR2 YYNGEE. CDR3 length: 16 residues. V lost 0 bases, J lost 7 bases, and 4 bases stayed unmatched. CDR3 in DNA: TGTGCCAGCAGCGTAGGCCCGGGACAGGGGAATTCACCCCTCCACTTT. As protein: CASSVGPGQGNSPLHF.

The V gene is TRBV28, the J gene TRBJ1-5, with D hard to call. The CDR3 is made up of 13 amino acids. The V end was cut by 8 bases, the J end by 0 bases, with 8 bases between. Germline V gene sequence: CDR1 MDHEN, CDR2 SYDVKM. The CDR3 region has the DNA TGTGCCAGCCTGCGCGCTAGCAATCAGCCCCAGCATTTT. Translating it yields CASLRASNQPQHF. The full variable domain, in which reference TRBV28 and TRBJ1-5 provide the parts outside the CDR3, is DVKVTQSSRYLVKRTGEKVFLECVQDMDHENMFWYRQDPGLGLRLIYFSYDVKMKEKGDIPEGYSVSREKKERFSLILESASTNQTSMYLCASLRASNQPQHFGDGTRLSIL.

A note on this clone: Relative to the germline gene, one junction end is altered; a read error may explain this. This sample includes further DNA sequences coding for the same CDR3. The gene calls are TRBV5-1 and TRBJ2-5; 9 bases line up with TRBD2. CDR1 is SGHRS, CDR2 YFSETQ, per germline. This CDR3 has 14 amino acids. The CDR3 coding sequence is TGCGCCAGCAGCTTGGTAGCGGGAGAGGAGACTCAGTACTTC. This gives the protein CASSLVAGEETQYF.

This clone was detected only once. The chain links TRBV11-2 to TRBJ2-7; TRBD1 matches at 7 bases. The CDR3 is made up of 15 amino acids. Germline V gene lookup returns CDR1 SGHAT and CDR2 FQNNGV. J gave up 1 base and V 4 bases, and 7 bases lay outside the gene matches. CDR3 sequence (DNA): TGTGCCAGCAGCTCGCTCCGGGACAGATCCTACGAGCAGTACTTC. It encodes CASSSLRDRSYEQYF.

This clone was recorded only once. Compared with germline, one end of the junction differs, possibly owing to a read error. The rearrangement links TRBV7-9 to TRBJ1-1; D gene ambiguous. Germline V gene data show CDR1 as SEHNR and CDR2 as FQNEAQ (reference sequence). The length of the CDR3 is 14 residues. CDR3 sequence: CSSSFPGSGTEAFF. As DNA, the CDR3 is TGTTCCAGCAGCTTCCCCGGGTCGGGCACTGAAGCTTTCTTT.

In its sample, this clone was seen a few times. CDR3 sequence: CASSTGQGQARNQPQHF. CDR3 nucleotide sequence: TGTGCCAGTAGTACCGGACAGGGCCAAGCCCGCAATCAGCCCCAGCATTTT. This sequence joins TRBV19 and TRBJ1-5, with 8 bases matching TRBD1. V was clipped by 4 bases and J by 2 bases; unmatched bases: 10. The CDR3 is 17 residues long. Germline CDR1 is LNHDA and CDR2 is SQIVND (reference sequence).

The chain employs TRBV6-1 and TRBJ1-6; a weak D match, TRBD1 (6 bases). The germline gives CDR1 MNHNS, CDR2 SASEGT. V was shortened by 4 bases and J by 0 bases, with 16 bases between the two germline ends. CDR3 length equals 18 residues. Here the CDR3 reads CASSGGYRASSYNSPLHF. CDR3 in DNA: TGTGCCAGCAGTGGAGGGTACAGGGCCAGCTCCTATAATTCACCCCTCCACTTT.

This sequence joins TRBV6-5 and TRBJ2-2; 7 nucleotides match TRBD2. The germline gives CDR1 MNHEY, CDR2 SVGAGI. CDR3 size: 15 residues. Trimming cost V 3 bases and J 5 bases; bases outside gene matches: 6. The CDR3 nucleotides are TGTGCCAGCAGTTATGGGGCGGGAGTGACCGGGGAGCTGTTTTTT. It translates to CASSYGAGVTGELFF.

This clone came up once. V usage is TRBV27 and J usage is TRBJ1-2; 9 bases fit TRBD1. Trimming cost V 5 bases and J 0 bases; bases outside gene matches: 7. Germline CDR1 reads MNHEY; CDR2 reads SMNVEV (reference sequence). This CDR3 is 16 amino acids long. DNA of the CDR3: TGTGCCAGCAGTCCAAACAGGGGGCGAGCTAACTATGGCTACACCTTC. Protein product: CASSPNRGRANYGYTF.

This chain joins TRBV6-5 and TRBJ2-3; 7 nucleotides align to TRBD1. V shed 7 bases and J 3 bases; nucleotides not matched to a gene: 7. CDR1 MNHEY and CDR2 SVGAGI come from the germline V gene. The CDR3 extends over 14 amino acids. CDR3 sequence: CASKPSQGTDTQYF. CDR3 DNA: TGTGCCAGCAAACCGTCACAGGGGACAGATACGCAGTATTTT.

The chain carries TRBV19 and TRBJ2-7; 9 positions match TRBD1. The length of the CDR3 is 16 residues. CDR1 and CDR2 from the germline V gene are LNHDA and SQIVND (reference sequence). V shed 5 bases, J shed 1 base, and the junction held 9 bases outside the gene matches. The CDR3 sequence is CASSGPPGQGSYEQYF. CDR3 DNA: TGTGCCAGTAGTGGACCTCCGGGACAGGGTTCCTACGAGCAGTACTTC.

The chain combines TRBV6-4 with TRBJ2-1, with D tentatively TRBD2 (7 bases). Germline V lookup: CDR1 MRHNA, CDR2 SNTAGT. This CDR3 is built from 16 residues. V was cut by 2 bases and J by 10 bases, with 21 bases left in between. The CDR3 sequence is CASSDTGLGGTEEQFF. CDR3 DNA sequence: TGTGCCAGCAGTGACACTGGACTAGGGGGGACCGAGGAGCAGTTCTTC.

The genes are TRBV6-5 and TRBJ1-1; 8 bases map to TRBD1. CDR3 length: 13 amino acids. Per the germline V gene, CDR1 is MNHEY and CDR2 is SVGAGI. V trimming: 2 bases; J trimming: 7 bases; junction bases outside the gene matches: 3. The CDR3 DNA sequence: TGTGCCAGCAGTTACACCGACAGGGGTGAAGCTTTCTTT. This translates into CASSYTDRGEAFF.

V is TRBV18 and J is TRBJ1-4; no definite D call. The germline CDR1 and CDR2 sequences are KGHSH and LQKENI. The CDR3 runs to 13 residues. The V end was cut by 3 bases, the J end by 8 bases, with 10 bases between. The CDR3, as DNA: TGTGCCAGCTCACCGCGTGAGTCCGAAAAACTGTTTTTT. It translates to CASSPRESEKLFF. Full variable domain (outside the CDR3, taken from reference TRBV18 and TRBJ1-4): NAGVMQNPRHLVRRRGQEARLRCSPMKGHSHVYWYRQLPEEGLKFMVYLQKENIIDESGMPKERFSAEFPKEGPSILRIQQVVRGDSAAYFCASSPRESEKLFFGSGTQLSVL.

The V and J genes are TRBV9 and TRBJ1-2, with 9 bases aligning to TRBD1. CDR1 and CDR2 from the germline V gene are SGDLS and YYNGEE. The CDR3 consists of 17 residues. Losses at the gene ends were 0 bases for V and 4 bases for J; bases not matched to a gene: 10. DNA of the CDR3: TGTGCCAGCAGCGTAGGGGGACAGGGTGGTTCAAGCTATGGCTACACCTTC. It yields the protein CASSVGGQGGSSYGYTF. Supplemented by reference TRBV9 and TRBJ1-2, the full variable domain reads DSGVTQTPKHLITATGQRVTLRCSPRSGDLSVYWYQQSLDQGLQFLIQYYNGEERAKGNILERFSAQQFPDLHSELNLSSLELGDSALYFCASSVGGQGGSSYGYTFGSGTRLTVV.

The table lists this clone with a few counts. The chain links TRBV14 to TRBJ1-3, with TRBD1 identical over 7 bases. Per germline, CDR1 SGHDN and CDR2 FVKESK. The CDR3 is 20 amino acids. Unmatched junction bases numbered 18, after V lost 4 bases and J lost 0 bases. CDR3 sequence reads: CASSLLGAGQWTSSGNTIYF. The DNA of the CDR3 is TGTGCCAGCAGCCTCCTTGGTGCGGGACAGTGGACCTCCTCTGGAAACACCATATATTTT.

The gene calls are TRBV6-5 and TRBJ2-7; TRBD2 agrees at 9 bases. Germline V lookup: CDR1 MNHEY, CDR2 SVGAGI. V shed 4 bases, J shed 2 bases, and the junction held 9 bases outside the gene matches. This CDR3 contains 16 residues. The DNA of the CDR3 is TGTGCCAGCAGTTCCCGTAGCGGGAGTTCCCCCTACGAGCAGTACTTC. Its protein product is CASSSRSGSSPYEQYF.

The chain has TRBV5-1 and TRBJ2-1, with 8 bases aligning to TRBD2. After removal of 1 base from V and 5 bases from J, the junction contained 5 bases not matched to a gene. Per germline, CDR1 SGHRS and CDR2 YFSETQ. The CDR3 is 15 amino acids. This chain's CDR3 is CASSLFLAGNNEQFF. The CDR3 nucleotides read TGCGCCAGCAGCTTGTTCTTAGCGGGGAACAATGAGCAGTTCTTC. The full variable domain, with the rest looked up from reference TRBV5-1 and TRBJ2-1, is KAGVTQTPRYLIKTRGQQVTLSCSPISGHRSVSWYQQTPGQGLQFLFEYFSETQRNKGNFPGRFSGRQFSNSRSEMNVSTLELGDSALYLCASSLFLAGNNEQFFGPGTRLTVL.

V is TRBV10-2 and J is TRBJ2-1, with 10 bases matching TRBD1. Germline CDR1 and CDR2: WSHSY and SAAADI. The CDR3 runs to 17 residues. Losses at the gene ends were 4 bases for V and 5 bases for J; bases not matched to a gene: 11. The CDR3 DNA sequence: TGCGCCAGCAGTGGGTTCAGGGACAGGGGATCCCACAATGAGCAGTTCTTC. Protein: CASSGFRDRGSHNEQFF.

This clone was seen only once. V gene TRBV14 combines with J gene TRBJ1-1; 8 bases are shared with TRBD1. The CDR3 consists of 14 residues. CDR1 and CDR2 (germline): SGHDN, FVKESK. The ends lost 4 bases at V and 3 bases at J; junction bases unmatched: 4. The CDR3 bases are TGTGCCAGCAGCCTACAGGGGGTGGACACTGAAGCTTTCTTT. Translated, it gives CASSLQGVDTEAFF.

The chain uses TRBV6-5 and TRBJ1-4; D is unresolved. Trimming cost V 2 bases and J 8 bases, with 12 bases left between them. The CDR3 sequence is 14 residues long. Germline V lookup: CDR1 MNHEY, CDR2 SVGAGI. For the CDR3, the DNA is TGTGCCAGCAGTTACGGAAGTGGAGCGGAAAAACTGTTTTTT. Its protein is CASSYGSGAEKLFF.